Listed here are 28 T cell receptor beta chains from one sample, sequenced in a study of cytomegalovirus exposure and HLA in healthy donors. The PCR employed 60 Vbeta primers together with 13 Jbeta primers. Assay used: immunoSEQ multiplex PCR; TCRdb lists only in-frame clones, some missing. The sample records over 150,000 clones, around 80% being singletons. Specimen: PBMCs. The receptors here all came from a woman aged 40 to 50 in good health and CMV-seropositive.

This clone was counted between two and nine times. The chain joins TRBV7-9 to TRBJ1-2, with 7 nucleotides matching TRBD1. The CDR3 length is 13 residues. With V trimmed by 5 bases and J by 6 bases, 6 bases remained unmatched. The germline gives CDR1 SEHNR, CDR2 FQNEAQ (reference sequence). CDR3 DNA: TGTGCCAGCAGCCCTGAGGGGGCGGATGGCTACACCTTC. This codes for CASSPEGADGYTF.

The V gene is TRBV5-4, the J gene TRBJ2-5; D is perhaps TRBD2 (6 bases). The germline gives CDR1 SGHNT, CDR2 YYREEE (reference sequence). The CDR3 is made up of 14 amino acids. Trimming shortened V by 4 bases and J by 7 bases, and 17 bases separated the two germline ends. The CDR3 protein is CASSVPGTGGTQYF. The DNA for the CDR3 is TGTGCCAGCAGCGTCCCCGGGACTGGGGGGACCCAGTACTTC.

This clone was detected only a few times. The CDR3 DNA reads TGTGCCAGCAGTGACTCAGGGGTAACCGGGGAGCTGTTTTTT. This codes for CASSDSGVTGELFF. The rearrangement uses TRBV6-4 and TRBJ2-2; TRBD1 is a possible D gene (5 bases). V gave up 0 bases and J gave up 5 bases, with 7 bases separating them. The CDR3 is made up of 14 amino acids. The germline V gene has CDR1 MRHNA and CDR2 SNTAGT.

The J gene is TRBJ2-1, the V gene TRBV5-1; a possible D gene is TRBD1 (5 bases). V was trimmed by 4 bases and J by 0 bases, leaving 11 bases between them. CDR1 is SGHRS and CDR2 is YFSETQ in the germline V gene. The CDR3 is 15 residues long. CDR3 in DNA: TGCGCCAGCAGCAACAGGTCCTACTCCTACAATGAGCAGTTCTTC. Translation: CASSNRSYSYNEQFF.

The gene calls are TRBV11-2 and TRBJ2-1, with no clear D. V shed 0 bases and J shed 4 bases, with 10 bases lying between them. Per the germline V gene, CDR1 is SGHAT and CDR2 is FQNNGV. This CDR3 is built from 15 residues. The CDR3 nucleotides read TGTGCCAGCAGCTTAGAGGCTCCAAGTTACAATGAGCAGTTCTTC. This codes for CASSLEAPSYNEQFF.

Concerning this clone: A junction end diverges from the germline sequence, so it may reflect a read error. The chain combines TRBV7-9 with TRBJ1-1; TRBD1 might be the D (6 bases). The germline gives CDR1 SEHNR, CDR2 FQNEAQ (reference sequence). The CDR3 loop spans 12 amino acids. CDR3 sequence reads: CSSSLGQSEAFF. The CDR3 DNA reads as TGTTCCAGCAGCTTAGGACAGTCTGAAGCTTTCTTT.

The V and J genes are TRBV30 and TRBJ1-5; 7 bases fit TRBD1. V lost 1 base and J lost 0; bases outside the gene matches: 9. Looked up from germline, CDR1 is GTSNPN and CDR2 is SVGIG (reference sequence). CDR3 size: 17 residues. CDR3 coding DNA: TGTGCCTGGAGTGCGGGACAGTGGGGTTATAGCAATCAGCCCCAGCATTTT. This sequence encodes CAWSAGQWGYSNQPQHF.

The chain uses TRBV19 and TRBJ2-3; the match to TRBD2 covers 9 bases. Germline CDR1 is LNHDA and CDR2 is SQIVND (reference sequence). V shed 3 bases, J shed 4 bases, and the junction held 8 bases outside the gene matches. The length of the CDR3 is 16 residues. The CDR3 sequence is CASSILTSGQADTQYF. The CDR3 DNA reads as TGTGCCAGTAGTATTCTGACTAGCGGACAGGCAGATACGCAGTATTTT.

This clone was seen a single time. The chain is built from TRBV5-1 and TRBJ1-2, with D perhaps matching TRBD1 (5 bases). This CDR3 spans 14 amino acids. Germline V CDR1 and CDR2: SGHRS, YFSETQ. V shed 4 bases and J shed 1 base, with 11 bases lying between them. The CDR3 nucleotides are TGCGCCAGCAGCCCCCCCCAGGGTAACTATGGCTACACCTTC. As protein: CASSPPQGNYGYTF.

V and J are TRBV2 and TRBJ2-7; a possible D gene is TRBD2 (7 bases). The CDR3 covers 18 residues. Trimming removed 5 bases at V and 3 bases at J, with 26 bases between. CDR1 and CDR2 from the germline V gene are SNHLY and FYNNEI. For the CDR3, the DNA is TGTGCCAGCAGTCCCCGGGCTGGGAGGGGGGGAAGGAGCTACGAGCAGTACTTC. Translating gives CASSPRAGRGGRSYEQYF.

This chain uses TRBV10-3 with TRBJ2-7; 8 positions match TRBD1. The CDR3 spans 13 residues. CDR1 ENHRY and CDR2 SYGVKD come from the germline V gene. Unmatched junction bases numbered 7, after V lost 6 bases and J lost 6 bases. The CDR3 DNA is TGTGCCATCAGCTCGACAGGGGACGGCGAGCAGTACTTC. This gives the protein CAISSTGDGEQYF.

The rearrangement links TRBV29-1 to TRBJ2-7; 12 bases map to TRBD2. V was pared by 6 bases and J by 8 bases, with 8 bases of the junction left unmatched. CDR1 is SQVTM, CDR2 ANQGSEA, per germline. The CDR3 sequence is 13 residues long. The CDR3 DNA follows: TGCAGCGTGCGCCTAGCGGGAGGGCTCCAGCAGTACTTC. This translates into CSVRLAGGLQQYF.

This clone was recorded once. The chain combines TRBV11-2 with TRBJ2-7, with 8 bases aligning to TRBD1. CDR1 and CDR2 (germline): SGHAT, FQNNGV. The CDR3 length is 14 residues. The V segment lost 3 bases and the J segment 3 bases; nucleotides outside the gene matches: 4. The CDR3 is CASSFGTGFYEQYF. The CDR3 bases are TGTGCCAGCAGCTTTGGGACAGGATTCTACGAGCAGTACTTC.

This chain joins TRBV6-5 and TRBJ2-7; TRBD2 aligns across 9 bases. CDR1 and CDR2 (germline): MNHEY, SVGAGI. The length of the CDR3 is 15 residues. Losses at the gene ends were 8 bases for V and 4 bases for J; bases not matched to a gene: 12. CDR3 in amino acids: CASGSSGAHLYEQYF. The CDR3 coding sequence is TGTGCCAGCGGATCTAGCGGGGCTCATCTTTACGAGCAGTACTTC.

The chain carries TRBV18 and TRBJ1-2; 9 nucleotides agree with TRBD1. Germline CDR1 reads KGHSH; CDR2 reads LQKENI. CDR3 size: 14 residues. Trimming took 4 bases from V and 4 from J; bases not matched to a gene: 4. CDR3 nucleotide sequence: TGTGCCAGCTCACGGACAGGGGAGACCTATGGCTACACCTTC. Protein product: CASSRTGETYGYTF.

J is TRBJ1-1 and V is TRBV5-5; 8 nucleotides line up with TRBD1. The CDR3 has 19 amino acids. Trimming took 1 base from V and 0 from J; bases not matched to a gene: 14. Germline V gene sequence: CDR1 SGHKS, CDR2 YYEKEE (reference sequence). CDR3 sequence reads: CASSLSGSGTGILNTEAFF. The CDR3, as DNA: TGTGCCAGCAGCTTGTCGGGTTCCGGGACAGGAATCTTGAACACTGAAGCTTTCTTT.

This clone was recorded only once. This chain uses TRBV5-1 with TRBJ2-3; D unresolved. The V end lost 4 bases, the J end lost 0 bases, and 15 bases lay between the germline ends. From germline, CDR1 is SGHRS and CDR2 YFSETQ. There are 16 residues in the CDR3. This chain's CDR3 is CASSLLVERSTDTQYF. The CDR3 DNA reads as TGCGCCAGCAGCCTCTTGGTGGAGAGGAGCACAGATACGCAGTATTTT.

CDR3 residues: CAWSVKSGYADTQYF. CDR3 nucleotide sequence: TGTGCCTGGAGTGTAAAGTCGGGATACGCAGATACGCAGTATTTT. This chain joins TRBV30 and TRBJ2-3, with D maybe TRBD2 (5 bases). This CDR3 has 15 residues. V was shortened by 0 bases and J by 4 bases, with 14 bases between the two germline ends. CDR1 is GTSNPN, CDR2 SVGIG, per germline (reference sequence).

This chain joins TRBV7-8 and TRBJ2-2; 9 positions agree with TRBD2. With V trimmed by 5 bases and J by 1 base, 17 bases remained unmatched. The germline CDR1 and CDR2 sequences are SGHVS and FQNEAQ. This CDR3 comprises 20 residues. CDR3 loop: CASSPKPSGLARKNTGELFF. The CDR3 region has the DNA TGTGCCAGCAGCCCGAAACCATCGGGACTAGCCCGAAAGAACACCGGGGAGCTGTTTTTT.

The chain uses TRBV6-1 and TRBJ1-5; D is possibly TRBD1 (5 bases). The CDR3 runs to 15 residues. Germline assignment: CDR1 MNHNS and CDR2 SASEGT. Trimming pared 6 bases from V and 2 bases from J, leaving 14 bases between. The CDR3 nucleotides read TGTGCCAGCAGCTTAAGTGCGGGGGGCAATCAGCCCCAGCATTTT. This sequence encodes CASSLSAGGNQPQHF.

This clone was counted only a few times. CDR3: CSVGVRDLAGGRYEQYF. For the CDR3, the DNA is TGCAGCGTTGGTGTCAGGGACCTAGCGGGAGGTCGCTACGAGCAGTACTTC. This rearrangement joins TRBV29-1 to TRBJ2-7, with 11 positions matching TRBD2. From germline, CDR1 is SQVTM and CDR2 ANQGSEA. With V trimmed by 4 bases and J by 3 bases, 14 bases remained unmatched. This CDR3 spans 17 amino acids.

This clone has just one count. The V call is TRBV27, the J call TRBJ1-5, with 9 nucleotides matching TRBD1. This CDR3 is built from 17 residues. Germline lookup yields CDR1 MNHEY and CDR2 SMNVEV (reference sequence). Unmatched junction bases numbered 11, after V lost 3 bases and J lost 5 bases. This CDR3 reads CASSLVGPGQGDQPQHF. Written as DNA, the CDR3 is TGTGCCAGCAGTTTGGTAGGTCCGGGACAGGGTGATCAGCCCCAGCATTTT.

J is TRBJ2-5 and V is TRBV7-2; 8 nucleotides agree with TRBD1. The length of the CDR3 is 16 residues. CDR1 SGHTA and CDR2 FQGNSA come from the germline V gene. Unmatched junction bases numbered 8, after V lost 3 bases and J lost 2 bases. This CDR3 reads CASSFAGTGLQETQYF. The CDR3 DNA is TGTGCCAGCAGCTTCGCCGGGACAGGACTTCAAGAGACCCAGTACTTC.

The chain carries TRBV13 and TRBJ1-1, with a possible D match to TRBD1 (6 bases). The CDR3 runs 13 residues. From germline, CDR1 is PRHDT and CDR2 FYEKMQ (reference sequence). The V end lost 4 bases, the J end lost 8 bases, and 14 bases lay between the germline ends. The DNA of the CDR3 is TGTGCCAGCAGCTCACAGGGTCCCTCCGAAGCTTTCTTT. Translating gives CASSSQGPSEAFF.

The chain links TRBV19 to TRBJ2-1; 12 bases match TRBD2. J was trimmed by 1 base and V by 4 bases; bases with no gene match: 5. This CDR3 has 17 amino acids. Germline values: CDR1 LNHDA, CDR2 SQIVND (reference sequence). The CDR3 reads CASSNGLAGLSYNEQFF. DNA of the CDR3: TGTGCCAGTAGTAACGGACTAGCGGGACTTTCCTACAATGAGCAGTTCTTC.

This clone was picked up a small number of times. The chain combines TRBV5-6 with TRBJ2-1, with 7 bases identical to TRBD2. Germline-derived CDR1 and CDR2 are SGHDT and YYEEEE. The junction had 7 bases not matched to a gene; V was cut back by 2 bases and J by 2 bases. This CDR3 region has 16 residues. CDR3 nucleotide sequence: TGTGCCAGCAGCTTTACGCGGGAGTGGGCCTACAATGAGCAGTTCTTC. Residues: CASSFTREWAYNEQFF.

The CDR3 sequence is CASSRGGLNYGYTF. In DNA form, the CDR3 reads TGTGCCAGCAGTAGAGGGGGCTTAAACTATGGCTACACCTTC. The chain couples TRBV28 to TRBJ1-2, with 7 bases lining up with TRBD1. Germline V CDR1 and CDR2: MDHEN, SYDVKM. J lost 2 bases, V lost 5 bases, and 5 bases had no gene match. The CDR3 contains 14 residues.

The chain uses TRBV6-5 and TRBJ2-7, with TRBD2 identical over 7 bases. The CDR3 totals 13 residues. Germline lookup yields CDR1 MNHEY and CDR2 SVGAGI. The CDR3 spells CDTKAGRSYEQYF. CDR3 nucleotides: TGTGATACGAAAGCGGGAAGGTCCTACGAGCAGTACTTC.